The T cell receptor (beta chain) under discussion was sequenced for a study of Ad26.COV2.S vaccination and SARS-CoV-2 variants. Study background: Enrollment placed the donor in the COV1001 Ad26.COV2.S trial arm. Intramuscular Ad26.COV2.S doses were given once or twice, 56 days apart. Study results and caveats: Reports say spike-specific CD8+ and CD4+ T cell responses covered substantial breadth after vaccination.

The treatment here: about 20 received Ad26.COV2.S at low or high dose, single or two shots; about 5 received placebo; per-sample allocation not given. Following the first vaccine or placebo injection, samples were taken on day 63. Trimming pared 6 bases from V and 3 bases from J, leaving 11 bases between. This CDR3 contains 13 residues. The germline CDR1 and CDR2 sequences are MDHEN and SYDVKM. Note on this clone: Its specificity is unknown.

TCRdb's table, derived via immunoSEQ multiplex PCR, lists solely in-frame clones and lacks some. The table includes 400,000 or so clones, 80% to 90% detected once. The TCR was taken from a person between 18 and 59 years old who received the Ad26.COV2.S COVID-19 vaccine or a placebo. The genes are TRBV28 and TRBJ1-1, with D uncertain. The sequencing here drew on peripheral blood, taken in a trial of Ad26.COV2.S vaccine versus placebo. In nucleotides, the CDR3 is TGTGCCAGCAGCATAGGCAGATACACTGAAGCTTTCTTT. Amino acid sequence: CASSIGRYTEAFF.